This T cell receptor (beta chain) stems from a study of T cell responses to AZD1222 COVID-19 vaccine. TCRdb's copy holds only in-frame clones and misses some; the assay was immunoSEQ multiplex PCR. This table holds tens of thousands of clones, 80% to 90% found once. CDR3 length equals 13 residues. Germline V gene sequence: CDR1 SNHLY, CDR2 FYNNEI. Trimming shortened V by 8 bases and J by 5 bases, and 12 bases separated the two germline ends. Study-wide results and caveats: Sampled repertoires all dated from after the peak T cell response. Increased Spike-specific TCR breadth and depth were observed after two AZD1222 doses. Among those given AZD1222, only five to seven were seropositive at baseline.

Worth noting for this clone: Antigen unknown.

This receptor was obtained from an adult who received the AZD1222 COVID-19 vaccine. Sequencing was performed on peripheral blood, taken 28 days after the second AZD1222 dose. The gene calls are TRBV2 and TRBJ1-4, with D unresolved. CDR3 sequence: CASGVDYNEKLFF. CDR3 nucleotide sequence: TGTGCCAGCGGGGTAGACTACAATGAAAAACTGTTTTTT.